The 30 T cell receptor beta chains presented below share a single source sample, sequenced in a study of T cell changes during pregnancy in multiple sclerosis. Repertoires were generated with immunoSEQ multiplex PCR, while TCRdb's copy carries only in-frame clones and drops some. This sample has about 43,000 clones; roughly 90% occur once, and the top ten carry roughly 1.5%. The source material was PBMCs (not recorded whether the cells were cultured). These receptors came from a female donor with multiple sclerosis, enrolled in a pregnancy study.

The V gene is TRBV11-2, the J gene TRBJ2-5, with D possibly being TRBD2 (6 bases). The germline V gene encodes CDR1 SGHAT and CDR2 FQNNGV. The CDR3 loop spans 14 amino acids. V lost 7 bases, J lost 5 bases, and 17 bases lay in between. CDR3 nucleotide sequence: TGTGCCAGCACCCCATTCGGGACTGGGGAGACCCAGTACTTC. This gives the protein CASTPFGTGETQYF.

This clone showed up just a few times. The chain couples TRBV4-2 to TRBJ2-1; tentatively, D is TRBD1 (5 bases). The CDR3 length is 16 residues. Germline lookup yields CDR1 LGHNA and CDR2 YNFKEQ. Between the trimmed V and J ends, which lost 1 base and 2 bases, there was a span of 12 bases. The CDR3 reads CASSQVFQGPYNEQFF. CDR3 nucleotides: TGTGCCAGCAGCCAAGTTTTCCAGGGCCCCTACAATGAGCAGTTCTTC.

This chain joins TRBV5-4 and TRBJ1-1; possibly TRBD1 for D (6 bases). The CDR3 is 16 residues long. V was cut by 4 bases and J by 0 bases, with 16 bases left in between. In germline, CDR1 is SGHNT, CDR2 YYREEE (reference sequence). The CDR3 sequence: CASSRGGQRMNTEAFF. The CDR3 DNA sequence: TGTGCCAGCAGCCGGGGGGGGCAGAGGATGAACACTGAAGCTTTCTTT.

The V and J genes are TRBV7-2 and TRBJ2-7, with 9 bases fitting TRBD1. Germline loops: CDR1 SGHTA, CDR2 FQGNSA. With 1 base clipped from V and 4 bases from J, the junction kept 11 bases outside the gene matches. The CDR3 is 17 amino acids. The CDR3 DNA follows: TGTGCCAGCAGCTTAGTTAGGGCACAGGGGGCCGTTTACGAGCAGTACTTC. Protein sequence: CASSLVRAQGAVYEQYF.

V is TRBV7-9 and J is TRBJ2-6; D might be TRBD1 (6 bases). Germline values: CDR1 SEHNR, CDR2 FQNEAQ (reference sequence). Trimming removed 3 bases from V and 3 bases from J, with 12 bases in between. The CDR3 is 16 residues long. CDR3 loop: CASSFPPGVGANVLTF. The CDR3 nucleotides are TGTGCCAGCAGCTTCCCGCCAGGGGTTGGGGCCAACGTCCTGACTTTC.

This sequence joins TRBV15 and TRBJ1-2; D may be TRBD1 (6 bases). Germline CDR1 is LNHNV and CDR2 is YYDKDF (reference sequence). The V end was cut by 5 bases, the J end by 0 bases, with 13 bases between. The CDR3 has 15 residues. CDR3: CATSPRGPPNYGYTF. The CDR3 DNA reads TGTGCCACCAGCCCCAGGGGTCCACCTAACTATGGCTACACCTTC. The variable domain in full, with the rest retrieved from reference TRBV15 and TRBJ1-2, is DAMVIQNPRYQVTQFGKPVTLSCSQTLNHNVMYWYQQKSSQAPKLLFHYYDKDFNNEADTPDNFQSRRPNTSFCFLDIRSPGLGDTAMYLCATSPRGPPNYGYTFGSGTRLTVV.

The genes are TRBV4-3 and TRBJ1-5; possible D gene TRBD1, 6 bases. The CDR3 covers 13 residues. CDR1 is LGHNA, CDR2 YSLEER, per germline. Trimming took 4 bases from V and 8 from J, leaving 12 bases between them. This chain's CDR3 is CASSPQGKEPQHF. The CDR3 nucleotides read TGCGCCAGCAGCCCACAGGGAAAGGAGCCCCAGCATTTT.

The chain is built from TRBV9 and TRBJ1-2; weak D call: TRBD1 (5 bases). V shed 5 bases and J shed 4 bases, with 15 bases lying between them. This CDR3 has 14 amino acids. Germline V lookup: CDR1 SGDLS, CDR2 YYNGEE. The CDR3 coding sequence is TGTGCCAGCAGTGAGGGGCCTAGCATCTATGGCTACACCTTC. It encodes CASSEGPSIYGYTF.

This sequence joins TRBV4-1 and TRBJ1-1, with D unresolved. Trimming removed 4 bases from V and 1 base from J, with 10 bases in between. This CDR3 is built from 14 residues. CDR1 MGHRA and CDR2 YSYEKL come from the germline V gene. The CDR3 protein is CASSRQIANTEAFF. CDR3 in DNA: TGCGCCAGCAGCCGCCAGATCGCGAACACTGAAGCTTTCTTT.

Regarding this clone: An end of the junction does not agree with germline; a read error may underlie this. This chain connects TRBV7-7 to TRBJ2-5; 10 bases match TRBD2. The CDR3 runs 16 residues. Germline CDR1 is SSHAT and CDR2 is FNYEAQ (reference sequence). CDR3 sequence reads: CASSFNSGRAPETQYF. CDR3 sequence (DNA): TGTGCTAGCAGCTTTAACAGCGGGAGGGCCCCAGAGACCCAGTACTTC.

The J gene is TRBJ1-2, the V gene TRBV11-2; no firm D call. From germline, CDR1 is SGHAT and CDR2 FQNNGV. There are 15 residues in the CDR3. V gave up 5 bases and J gave up 9 bases, with 22 bases separating them. The CDR3 reads CASSPFEGEHNRYTF. CDR3 sequence (DNA): TGTGCCAGCAGCCCCTTTGAAGGTGAACATAATCGCTACACCTTC.

J is TRBJ2-1 and V is TRBV4-3; 7 nucleotides align to TRBD2. The CDR3 is 16 residues long. CDR1 is LGHNA, CDR2 YSLEER, per germline. J lost 14 bases, V lost 0 bases, and 16 bases had no gene match. CDR3 bases: TGCGCCAGCAGCCAAGATTTGGGAGAAGCGGGGCCCGAGGAGTTCTTC. Translation gives CASSQDLGEAGPEEFF.

The CDR3 DNA reads as TGTGCCATCAGTGGAGGTACTAGCGGGAGGGCCGGGGAGCTGTTTTTT. The encoded protein is CAISGGTSGRAGELFF. The chain links TRBV10-3 to TRBJ2-2; 13 positions match TRBD2. The CDR3 extends over 16 amino acids. Trimming at V came to 4 bases and at J to 6 bases, leaving 5 bases not matched to a gene. Germline values: CDR1 ENHRY, CDR2 SYGVKD.

The rearrangement links TRBV2 to TRBJ1-1; D unclear. The V gene's germline CDR1 is SNHLY and CDR2 FYNNEI. With 6 bases removed from V and 4 bases from J, the gap between germline ends came to 12 bases. The CDR3 is 13 residues long. As DNA, the CDR3 is TGTGCCAGCAGCCGGGCCCTCAGCACTGAAGCTTTCTTT. It yields the protein CASSRALSTEAFF. Using reference TRBV2 and TRBJ1-1 for the parts outside the CDR3, the full variable domain is EPEVTQTPSHQVTQMGQEVILRCVPISNHLYFYWYRQILGQKVEFLVSFYNNEISEKSEIFDDQFSVERPDGSNFTLKIRSTKLEDSAMYFCASSRALSTEAFFGQGTRLTVV.

This chain connects TRBV30 to TRBJ2-3, with 7 bases aligning to TRBD2. CDR1 and CDR2 from the germline V gene are GTSNPN and SVGIG (reference sequence). CDR3 size: 15 residues. The trim removed 1 base at V and 1 base at J, leaving 5 bases unmatched. The DNA for the CDR3 is TGTGCCTGGAGTGCACTTGCGGGGGGCACAGATACGCAGTATTTT. Residues: CAWSALAGGTDTQYF.

The chain recombines TRBV5-1 with TRBJ2-7; 7 bases are a match to TRBD1. Germline CDR1 is SGHRS and CDR2 is YFSETQ. CDR3 length: 14 residues. V gave up 1 base and J gave up 7 bases; unmatched junction bases: 8. CDR3 DNA: TGCGCCAGCAGCTTGACAGGGGCGGTGGGAGAGCAGTACTTC. Translating gives CASSLTGAVGEQYF. Based on the CDR3 plus reference TRBV5-1 and TRBJ2-7, the full variable domain is KAGVTQTPRYLIKTRGQQVTLSCSPISGHRSVSWYQQTPGQGLQFLFEYFSETQRNKGNFPGRFSGRQFSNSRSEMNVSTLELGDSALYLCASSLTGAVGEQYFGPGTRLTVT.

This rearrangement joins TRBV30 to TRBJ2-1; 8 bases line up with TRBD2. The CDR3 is made up of 13 amino acids. Germline assignment: CDR1 GTSNPN and CDR2 SVGIG (reference sequence). CDR3 sequence: CAFQRELYNEQFF. In nucleotides, the CDR3 is TGTGCTTTCCAGCGGGAGTTATACAATGAGCAGTTCTTC.

This sequence joins TRBV5-6 and TRBJ2-5; D call uncertain. This CDR3 region has 15 residues. CDR1 SGHDT and CDR2 YYEEEE come from the germline V gene. V gave up 4 bases and J gave up 4 bases, with 17 bases separating them. As DNA, the CDR3 is TGTGCCAGCAGCCGGACGCGATATTTGGCAGAGACCCAGTACTTC. It codes for CASSRTRYLAETQYF. The entire variable domain, with the rest obtained from reference TRBV5-6 and TRBJ2-5, is as follows: DAGVTQSPTHLIKTRGQQVTLRCSPKSGHDTVSWYQQALGQGPQFIFQYYEEEERQRGNFPDRFSGHQFPNYSSELNVNALLLGDSALYLCASSRTRYLAETQYFGPGTRLLVL.

This chain uses TRBV12-5 with TRBJ2-2, with a tentative D call TRBD2 (6 bases). Per the germline V gene, CDR1 is LGHNT and CDR2 is FRNRAP. The CDR3 has 17 residues. V was pared by 3 bases and J by 2 bases, with 16 bases between. CDR3 bases: TGTGCTAGTGGTTTAAGGCGGGACCCCCAAAACACCGGGGAGCTGTTTTTT. This encodes CASGLRRDPQNTGELFF.

The genes are TRBV15 and TRBJ2-5; D call uncertain. Trimming cost V 0 bases and J 13 bases, with 15 bases left between them. The germline CDR1 and CDR2 sequences are LNHNV and YYDKDF (reference sequence). CDR3 length equals 13 residues. The CDR3 spells CATSRDPGRIPYF. As DNA, the CDR3 is TGTGCCACCAGCAGAGATCCTGGCAGGATTCCGTACTTC.

The rearrangement joins TRBV4-2 to TRBJ2-7; the D gene is possibly TRBD2 (5 bases). CDR1 LGHNA and CDR2 YNFKEQ come from the germline V gene. The length of the CDR3 is 16 residues. Between the trimmed V and J ends, which lost 0 bases and 2 bases, there was a span of 14 bases. The CDR3 is CASSQDGVNGAYEQYF. The CDR3 region has the DNA TGTGCCAGCAGCCAAGATGGGGTAAACGGGGCCTACGAGCAGTACTTC.

The chain is built from TRBV6-1 and TRBJ2-7, with D perhaps TRBD2 (6 bases). Trimming stripped 3 bases from V and 2 bases from J, with 11 bases between. The CDR3 is 14 residues long. Germline V gene lookup returns CDR1 MNHNS and CDR2 SASEGT. CDR3 DNA sequence: TGTGCCAGCAGTGAGGAGGGTTTAACCTACGAGCAGTACTTC. This sequence encodes CASSEEGLTYEQYF.

V and J are TRBV6-4 and TRBJ2-3, with D maybe TRBD1 (6 bases). The CDR3 is 13 residues long. V gave up 2 bases and J gave up 3 bases, with 6 bases separating them. The germline CDR1 and CDR2 sequences are MRHNA and SNTAGT. As DNA, the CDR3 is TGTGCCAGCAGTGACAGGGGGACAGATACGCAGTATTTT. Translated: CASSDRGTDTQYF.

J is TRBJ2-5 and V is TRBV28; 11 nucleotides align to TRBD1. This CDR3 is 14 amino acids long. Germline-derived CDR1 and CDR2 are MDHEN and SYDVKM. V shed 7 bases, J shed 5 bases, and the junction held 6 bases outside the gene matches. CDR3 loop: CASTGQGAYETQYF. In DNA form, the CDR3 reads TGTGCCAGCACCGGACAGGGGGCCTACGAGACCCAGTACTTC.

V is TRBV2 and J is TRBJ2-7; TRBD2 matches at 8 bases. The CDR3 has 13 residues. Germline-derived CDR1 and CDR2 are SNHLY and FYNNEI. The J segment lost 4 bases and the V segment lost 7 bases, leaving 6 bases of the junction unmatched. The CDR3 coding sequence is TGTGCCAGCAAGGCTAGCGGGCCGTACGAGCAGTACTTC. It specifies CASKASGPYEQYF. The whole variable domain, filled in from reference TRBV2 and TRBJ2-7, reads EPEVTQTPSHQVTQMGQEVILRCVPISNHLYFYWYRQILGQKVEFLVSFYNNEISEKSEIFDDQFSVERPDGSNFTLKIRSTKLEDSAMYFCASKASGPYEQYFGPGTRLTVT.

A single count supports this clone. The chain links TRBV5-6 to TRBJ1-1; 8 bases are shared with TRBD1. Germline assignment: CDR1 SGHDT and CDR2 YYEEEE. The CDR3 loop spans 13 amino acids. Trimming removed 1 base from V and 8 bases from J; junction bases left unmatched: 4. Here the CDR3 DNA reads TGTGCCAGCAGCTTGCAGGGGGCCGGAGAAGCTTTCTTT. This encodes CASSLQGAGEAFF. The variable domain in full, completed from reference TRBV5-6 and TRBJ1-1, reads DAGVTQSPTHLIKTRGQQVTLRCSPKSGHDTVSWYQQALGQGPQFIFQYYEEEERQRGNFPDRFSGHQFPNYSSELNVNALLLGDSALYLCASSLQGAGEAFFGQGTRLTVV.

The chain uses TRBV6-1 and TRBJ2-2; D is unclear. This CDR3 is built from 15 residues. With 2 bases removed from V and 4 bases from J, the gap between germline ends came to 11 bases. Germline loops: CDR1 MNHNS, CDR2 SASEGT. The CDR3 is CASSEPWHSTGELFF. The CDR3 coding sequence is TGTGCCAGCAGTGAACCTTGGCATTCCACCGGGGAGCTGTTTTTT.

The J gene is TRBJ2-7, the V gene TRBV19; D is unclear. Germline-derived CDR1 and CDR2 are LNHDA and SQIVND (reference sequence). The CDR3 loop spans 15 amino acids. Trimming took off 0 bases at V and 7 bases at J, with 16 bases between the two ends. CDR3 sequence: CASSIDLSGSREQYF. The CDR3 DNA reads TGTGCCAGTAGTATAGACCTTTCAGGCTCTCGGGAGCAGTACTTC.

The chain links TRBV28 to TRBJ2-1; possibly TRBD1 for D (5 bases). The V gene's germline CDR1 is MDHEN and CDR2 SYDVKM. CDR3 length equals 17 residues. Trimming shortened V by 5 bases and J by 5 bases, and 22 bases separated the two germline ends. CDR3: CASSTPPGWGYHNEQFF. The CDR3 nucleotides are TGTGCCAGCAGTACCCCCCCAGGATGGGGCTACCACAATGAGCAGTTCTTC.

The V call is TRBV19, the J call TRBJ2-1; either TRBD1 or TRBD2 may fit D (7 bases each). CDR3 length: 16 residues. CDR1 and CDR2 from the germline V gene are LNHDA and SQIVND (reference sequence). Trimming took 4 bases from V and 0 from J, leaving 13 bases between them. In DNA, the CDR3 is TGTGCCAGTAGTAGGGGGGGACAGCTCTCCTACAATGAGCAGTTCTTC. The encoded protein is CASSRGGQLSYNEQFF.